The 32 T cell receptor beta chains below were found in one sample sequenced in a study of CD8+CD57+ T cells in acquired aplastic anemia. Both TCR beta VDJ combination and CDR3 sequence profiling were carried out. Genomic DNA was the template for this profiling. MiXCR was run by TCRdb on the reads, yielding one entry per CDR3 protein. Of around 190,000 distinct CDR3 sequences listed, around 60% are singletons. Sequences were obtained from sorted CD4+, CD8+, or CD8+CD57+ T cells (not recorded which) from PBMCs. These receptors were obtained from a human donor in good health.

This clonotype has at least ten counts. The chain employs TRBV19 and TRBJ2-3, with 10 nucleotides matching TRBD2. Germline trimming cut 8 bases from V and 1 base from J; bases unmatched to any gene: 6. CDR1 and CDR2 from the germline V gene are LNHDA and SQIVND (reference sequence). The CDR3 spans 15 residues. CDR3 in DNA: TGTGCCAGTGATACTCTAGCGGGAGGCACAGATACGCAGTATTTT. This sequence encodes CASDTLAGGTDTQYF.

This chain connects TRBV20-1 to TRBJ2-7; D uncertain. The CDR3 length is 13 residues. The V end was cut by 6 bases, the J end by 0 bases, with 12 bases between. The germline V gene has CDR1 DFQATT and CDR2 SNEGSKA (reference sequence). The CDR3 nucleotides read TGCAGTGCCCCAGACGACGGCTCCTACGAGCAGTACTTC. Translating gives CSAPDDGSYEQYF.

This rearrangement joins TRBV15 to TRBJ2-1; D tentatively reads TRBD1 or TRBD2 (6 bases each). The CDR3 consists of 12 residues. With 8 bases removed from V and 3 bases from J, the gap between germline ends came to 8 bases. Germline CDR1 reads LNHNV; CDR2 reads YYDKDF (reference sequence). The CDR3 nucleotides are TGTGCCACCGAGGGGGGCTACAATGAGCAGTTCTTC. It is translated as CATEGGYNEQFF.

This chain connects TRBV2 to TRBJ2-7; D possibly corresponds to TRBD2 (5 bases). The CDR3 has 14 amino acids. Germline values: CDR1 SNHLY, CDR2 FYNNEI. Trimming stripped 7 bases from V and 4 bases from J, with 17 bases between. The CDR3 sequence: CASTHSGSRYEQYF. CDR3 sequence (DNA): TGTGCCAGCACCCATAGTGGGAGCCGTTACGAGCAGTACTTC.

CDR3 bases: TGTGCCACCAGCATCCCAACGGTGGTTGAAAAACTGTTTTTT. Translating gives CATSIPTVVEKLFF. The chain has TRBV15 and TRBJ1-4, with D unresolved. Germline V gene data show CDR1 as LNHNV and CDR2 as YYDKDF (reference sequence). The CDR3 spans 14 residues. V was clipped by 4 bases and J by 7 bases, with 13 bases between them.

The chain couples TRBV5-6 to TRBJ2-5; no reliable D call. This CDR3 has 12 residues. V was shortened by 2 bases and J by 5 bases, with 7 bases between the two germline ends. The V gene's germline CDR1 is SGHDT and CDR2 YYEEEE. CDR3 nucleotide sequence: TGTGCCAGCAGCTTTCAAAGGGAGACCCAGTACTTC. It yields the protein CASSFQRETQYF.

Concerning this clonotype itself: Sequence at one end of the junction differs from germline and may be a read error. This chain uses TRBV7-7 with TRBJ2-2, with D possibly being TRBD2 (7 bases). The CDR3 runs 16 residues. Germline CDR1 SSHAT, CDR2 FNYEAQ (reference sequence). This chain's CDR3 is CASSQGGAVTGGELFF. Here the CDR3 DNA reads TGTGCTAGCAGCCAAGGGGGGGCTGTAACTGGCGGGGAGCTGTTTTTT.

Concerning this clonotype itself: Mismatch with germline at one junction end may stem from a read error. This chain links TRBV12-3 or TRBV12-4 with TRBJ1-2; TRBD1 is a possible D gene (5 bases). This CDR3 has 14 amino acids. CDR3 sequence (DNA): TGTGCCAGCAGCTTAGGTGCAGGGACCTATGGCTACACCTTC. Translated, it gives CASSLGAGTYGYTF.

V is TRBV12-3 or TRBV12-4 and J is TRBJ2-7; 9 bases match TRBD1. Unmatched junction bases numbered 10, after V lost 4 bases and J lost 6 bases. This CDR3 has 15 amino acids. CDR3 DNA sequence: TGTGCCAGCAGTTCTACGGGACAGGGTTATGGCGAGCAGTACTTC. The encoded protein is CASSSTGQGYGEQYF.

The chain recombines TRBV11-2 with TRBJ1-2; unclear D gene. With 5 bases removed from V and 8 bases from J, the gap between germline ends came to 15 bases. Looked up from germline, CDR1 is SGHAT and CDR2 is FQNNGV. The CDR3 runs to 13 residues. CDR3: CASSPVGIPGYTF. The DNA of the CDR3 is TGTGCCAGCAGCCCAGTCGGGATTCCAGGCTACACCTTC.

CDR3 loop: CASSMTGPYEQYF. DNA of the CDR3: TGTGCCAGTAGTATGACAGGGCCCTACGAGCAGTACTTC. The gene calls are TRBV19 and TRBJ2-7, with 7 nucleotides matching TRBD1. V shed 3 bases, J shed 2 bases, and the junction held 1 base outside the gene matches. Per germline, CDR1 LNHDA and CDR2 SQIVND (reference sequence). This CDR3 has 13 residues.

V gene TRBV20-1 combines with J gene TRBJ2-1, with D tentatively TRBD2 (5 bases). Per germline, CDR1 DFQATT and CDR2 SNEGSKA (reference sequence). CDR3 length equals 14 residues. V lost 4 bases and J 0 bases, leaving 10 bases between the germline ends. CDR3 sequence reads: CSAKPGNSYNEQFF. In DNA form, the CDR3 reads TGCAGTGCTAAACCGGGAAACTCCTACAATGAGCAGTTCTTC.

Ten or more counts support this clonotype. The chain employs TRBV9 and TRBJ1-5, with D tentatively TRBD1 (6 bases). The germline V gene has CDR1 SGDLS and CDR2 YYNGEE. The V gene lost 3 bases and the J gene lost 4 bases, with 14 bases spanning the gap. The CDR3 consists of 15 residues. The CDR3 is CASSGSDSQNQPQHF. The CDR3 coding sequence is TGTGCCAGCAGCGGGTCGGACAGCCAGAATCAGCCCCAGCATTTT.

The rearrangement links TRBV20-1 to TRBJ2-3; 8 bases map to TRBD2. The CDR3 extends over 13 amino acids. Germline loops: CDR1 DFQATT, CDR2 SNEGSKA (reference sequence). The V segment lost 4 bases and the J segment 1 base; nucleotides outside the gene matches: 1. As DNA, the CDR3 is TGCAGTGCTACCGGGGGGGGCACAGATACGCAGTATTTT. This encodes CSATGGGTDTQYF.

This clonotype has ten or more counts. The rearrangement uses TRBV5-5 and TRBJ2-1, with D tentatively TRBD2 (6 bases). The CDR3 length is 12 residues. Trimming removed 7 bases from V and 5 bases from J, with 10 bases in between. Germline V gives CDR1 SGHKS, CDR2 YYEKEE (reference sequence). In DNA form, the CDR3 reads TGTGCCAGCGGCCGGGGGAACAATGAGCAGTTCTTC. It encodes CASGRGNNEQFF.

V and J are TRBV10-3 and TRBJ2-3; TRBD1 agrees at 9 bases. Germline V gene lookup returns CDR1 ENHRY and CDR2 SYGVKD. This CDR3 spans 20 amino acids. V gave up 6 bases and J gave up 0 bases; unmatched junction bases: 19. The CDR3 is CAISRTGAQLLDISTDTQYF. The CDR3 nucleotides are TGTGCCATCAGCCGGACAGGGGCTCAACTCTTGGATATAAGCACAGATACGCAGTATTTT.

The chain uses TRBV2 and TRBJ1-2, with D perhaps matching TRBD1 (5 bases). Germline V CDR1 and CDR2: SNHLY, FYNNEI. This CDR3 is built from 13 residues. V dropped 9 bases and J dropped 2 bases, with 13 bases sitting between them. The CDR3 sequence: CASPGGGNYGYTF. CDR3 bases: TGTGCCAGTCCCGGGGGAGGGAACTATGGCTACACCTTC.

In the case of this clonotype: This likely comes from a read error, as the CDR3 has no conserved phenylalanine or tryptophan at its end. V is TRBV7-3 and J is TRBJ2-2, with unresolved D. In germline, CDR1 is SGHTA, CDR2 FQGTGA. There are 14 residues in the CDR3. Deletions cut 0 bases from V and 7 bases from J, with 9 bases between. DNA for the CDR3: TGTGCCAGCAGCTTAACTCTAGGAAACGGGGAGCTGTTTTAT. Translated: CASSLTLGNGELFY.

This clonotype has ten or more counts. The chain couples TRBV5-5 to TRBJ2-1, with D possibly matching TRBD2 (5 bases). The CDR3 has 16 residues. Germline V gene lookup returns CDR1 SGHKS and CDR2 YYEKEE (reference sequence). V was clipped by 4 bases and J by 1 base, with 15 bases between them. The CDR3: CASSTEGGLSYNEQFF. The CDR3 region has the DNA TGTGCCAGCAGCACCGAAGGCGGGTTGTCCTACAATGAGCAGTTCTTC.

This clonotype was recorded many times. V usage is TRBV4-3 and J usage is TRBJ1-5, with 8 bases aligning to TRBD1. J was trimmed by 4 bases and V by 0 bases; bases with no gene match: 5. The CDR3 consists of 16 residues. Germline V gene data show CDR1 as LGHNA and CDR2 as YSLEER. CDR3 in amino acids: CASSQDRQGLNQPQHF. For the CDR3, the DNA is TGCGCCAGCAGCCAAGATCGACAGGGGTTGAATCAGCCCCAGCATTTT.

The J gene is TRBJ1-1, the V gene TRBV7-9; D remains unclear. V gave up 6 bases and J gave up 3 bases, with 8 bases separating them. Germline V gene data show CDR1 as SEHNR and CDR2 as FQNEAQ (reference sequence). The CDR3 sequence is 12 residues long. Here the CDR3 reads CASRMDYTEAFF. DNA of the CDR3: TGTGCCAGCAGGATGGATTACACTGAAGCTTTCTTT.

The rearrangement uses TRBV7-8 and TRBJ2-5; tentative D call: TRBD2 (7 bases). This CDR3 region has 15 residues. The V end lost 5 bases, the J end lost 0 bases, and 13 bases lay between the germline ends. The V gene's germline CDR1 is SGHVS and CDR2 FQNEAQ. The CDR3 sequence: CASSPEGGDQETQYF. As DNA, the CDR3 is TGTGCCAGCAGCCCAGAGGGGGGGGACCAAGAGACCCAGTACTTC.

The chain couples TRBV9 to TRBJ2-7; D possibly uses TRBD1 or TRBD2 (5 bases each). The germline gives CDR1 SGDLS, CDR2 YYNGEE. The V and J ends lost 4 bases and 7 bases respectively, with 18 bases between them. The CDR3 length is 14 residues. Here the CDR3 DNA reads TGTGCCAGCAGCCCTTCCGGGACCCTCAATGAGCAGTACTTC. This encodes CASSPSGTLNEQYF.

This clonotype was observed at least ten times. The rearrangement uses TRBV2 and TRBJ1-2; 7 bases fit TRBD1. CDR3 length: 12 amino acids. Germline trimming cut 9 bases from V and 6 bases from J; bases unmatched to any gene: 7. CDR1 SNHLY and CDR2 FYNNEI come from the germline V gene. The chain's CDR3 is CARKSGTDGYTF. The CDR3 DNA reads TGTGCCAGAAAAAGTGGGACAGATGGCTACACCTTC.

This chain links TRBV24-1 with TRBJ1-2; 9 bases are a match to TRBD1. Germline V gene data show CDR1 as KGHDR and CDR2 as SFDVKD. This CDR3 spans 15 amino acids. V lost 5 bases to trimming and J lost 4 bases; unmatched junction nucleotides: 7. The CDR3 protein is CATSGEQGALYGYTF. The DNA for the CDR3 is TGTGCCACCAGTGGTGAACAGGGGGCACTCTATGGCTACACCTTC.

The CDR3 reads CASGMGQRLSYTF. CDR3 nucleotide sequence: TGTGCCAGTGGCATGGGACAGCGTCTGAGCTACACCTTC. The chain couples TRBV19 to TRBJ1-2; 7 bases align to TRBD1. This CDR3 is built from 13 residues. V lost 8 bases and J lost 9; bases outside the gene matches: 12. Germline CDR1 LNHDA, CDR2 SQIVND (reference sequence).

V is TRBV7-9 and J is TRBJ2-7; possible D gene TRBD1, 6 bases. This CDR3 has 15 residues. Trimming shortened V by 1 base and J by 0 bases, and 10 bases separated the two germline ends. Germline V lookup: CDR1 SEHNR, CDR2 FQNEAQ (reference sequence). DNA for the CDR3: TGTGCCAGCAGCTTAGTACAGGGAAGCTCCTACGAGCAGTACTTC. This translates into CASSLVQGSSYEQYF.

This clonotype was detected ten times or more. This chain uses TRBV6-5 with TRBJ1-2; no clear D gene. CDR1 is MNHEY, CDR2 SVGAGI, per germline. The CDR3 length is 13 residues. Trimming cost V 2 bases and J 2 bases, with 6 bases left between them. CDR3 in DNA: TGTGCCAGCAGTTACGAGGGAAACTATGGCTACACCTTC. Translated, it gives CASSYEGNYGYTF.

The genes are TRBV29-1 and TRBJ1-1; a possible D gene is TRBD1 (5 bases). Deletions cut 6 bases from V and 4 bases from J, with 15 bases between. The CDR3 spans 13 residues. Germline CDR1 and CDR2: SQVTM and ANQGSEA. CDR3 in DNA: TGCAGCGTCGACAATGCAGGGCGCACTGAAGCTTTCTTT. Translated: CSVDNAGRTEAFF.

The V gene is TRBV2, the J gene TRBJ1-2, with D hard to call. V gave up 7 bases and J gave up 5 bases, with 17 bases separating them. Germline values: CDR1 SNHLY, CDR2 FYNNEI. The CDR3 is made up of 14 amino acids. CDR3 in DNA: TGTGCCAGCATCCCGGCTACTTCGACGTATGGCTACACCTTC. This codes for CASIPATSTYGYTF.

This clonotype was detected only a few times. The chain carries TRBV15 and TRBJ1-5, with no clear D. This CDR3 is 13 amino acids long. The germline CDR1 and CDR2 sequences are LNHNV and YYDKDF (reference sequence). V was clipped by 1 base and J by 5 bases, with 6 bases between them. In nucleotides, the CDR3 is TGTGCCACCAGCAGAGGTGGGGATCAGCCCCAGCATTTT. Translation: CATSRGGDQPQHF.

The gene calls are TRBV2 and TRBJ1-5; D call uncertain. With 0 bases removed from V and 6 bases from J, the gap between germline ends came to 6 bases. CDR3 length equals 13 residues. Germline lookup yields CDR1 SNHLY and CDR2 FYNNEI. The CDR3 is CASSEAPIQPQHF. Written as DNA, the CDR3 is TGTGCCAGCAGTGAAGCCCCGATTCAGCCCCAGCATTTT.